This T cell receptor (beta chain) was recovered during a study of OX40 agonist ivuxolimab in advanced cancers. Study findings and constraints: Expansion of clones was among the lowest in partial responders at 0.1-3.0 mg/kg.

The CDR3 extends over 15 amino acids. V shed 3 bases and J 6 bases; nucleotides not matched to a gene: 7. Germline V lookup: CDR1 SGHAT, CDR2 FQNNGV. Here immunoSEQ multiplex PCR was the method, and the copy in TCRdb shows in-frame clones only, minus some. The sample carries about 38,000 clones, about 90% recorded once. Concerning this clone itself: The antigen is undetermined.

The sequencing used CD4+ or CD8+ T cells sorted from blood, collected in a trial of the OX40 agonist ivuxolimab. The V call is TRBV11-2, the J call TRBJ2-7, with TRBD2 matching over 11 bases. This receptor was identified in an adult with an advanced solid tumor such as melanoma, head and neck, liver or kidney cancer. Written as DNA, the CDR3 is TGTGCCAGCAGCTTCCTTAGCGGGAGGGCCGTCGAGCAGTACTTC. It specifies CASSFLSGRAVEQYF.